This TCR beta chain comes out of a study of cytomegalovirus exposure and HLA in healthy donors. Looking at the study overall: Across 350 to 400 genotyped donors, more than 75% landed in the Caucasian-associated ancestry cluster.

V was shortened by 6 bases and J by 3 bases, with 6 bases between the two germline ends. Germline CDR1 is MDHEN and CDR2 is SYDVKM. This CDR3 is built from 12 residues. Healthy people donating bone marrow made up the donors. The study, taken as a whole, reports: In a later analysis, at a false discovery rate of 0.05, about 17,000 TCR beta sequences matched HLA alleles. An analysis done earlier found most TCR beta V segments productive about 87% or about 30% of the time.

13 Jbeta primers and 60 Vbeta primers were used for the PCR. Libraries were prepared by immunoSEQ multiplex PCR; TCRdb keeps only in-frame clonotypes and omits some of them. The data contain some 110,000 clones, approximately 73% of them singletons. Points on this clone: Its antigen is not known.

Sequences were obtained from PBMCs. The sequence was obtained from a man between 60 and 70 years old in good health and CMV-seropositive. The chain couples TRBV28 to TRBJ1-5; D gene uncertain. CDR3 nucleotides: TGTGCCAGCAGACAATCCAATCAGCCCCAGCATTTT. Translating gives CASRQSNQPQHF.